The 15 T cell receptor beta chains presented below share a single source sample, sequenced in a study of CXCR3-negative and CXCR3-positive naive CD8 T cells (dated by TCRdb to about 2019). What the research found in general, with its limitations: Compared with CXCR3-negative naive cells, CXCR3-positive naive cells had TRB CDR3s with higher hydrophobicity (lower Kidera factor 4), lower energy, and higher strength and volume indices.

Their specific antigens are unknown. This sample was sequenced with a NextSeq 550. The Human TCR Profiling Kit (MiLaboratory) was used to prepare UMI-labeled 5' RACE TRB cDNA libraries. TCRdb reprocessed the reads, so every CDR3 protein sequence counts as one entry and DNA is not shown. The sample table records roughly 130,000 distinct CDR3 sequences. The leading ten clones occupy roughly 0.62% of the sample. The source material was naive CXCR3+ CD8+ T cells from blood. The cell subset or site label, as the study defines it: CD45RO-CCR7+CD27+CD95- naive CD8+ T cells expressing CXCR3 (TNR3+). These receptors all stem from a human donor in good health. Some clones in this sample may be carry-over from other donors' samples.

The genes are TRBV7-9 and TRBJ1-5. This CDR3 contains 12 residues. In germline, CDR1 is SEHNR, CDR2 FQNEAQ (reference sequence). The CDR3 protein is CASSLDVGPQHF.

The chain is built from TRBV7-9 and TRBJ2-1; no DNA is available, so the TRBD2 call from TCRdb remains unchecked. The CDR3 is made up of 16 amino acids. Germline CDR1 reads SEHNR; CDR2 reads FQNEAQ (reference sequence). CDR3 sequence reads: CASSPSGLAEYNEQFF.

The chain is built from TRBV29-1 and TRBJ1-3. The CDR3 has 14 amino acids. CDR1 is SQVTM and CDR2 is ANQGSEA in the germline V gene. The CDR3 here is CSVEPHLSGNTIYF.

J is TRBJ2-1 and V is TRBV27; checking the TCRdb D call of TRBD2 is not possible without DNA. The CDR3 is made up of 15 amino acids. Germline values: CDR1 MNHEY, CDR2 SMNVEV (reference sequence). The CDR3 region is CASTYSGAGPDEQFF.

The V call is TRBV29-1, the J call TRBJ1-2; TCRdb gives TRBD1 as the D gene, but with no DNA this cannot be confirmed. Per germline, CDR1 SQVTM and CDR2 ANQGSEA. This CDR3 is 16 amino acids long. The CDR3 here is CSVEPGTGRGSYGYTF. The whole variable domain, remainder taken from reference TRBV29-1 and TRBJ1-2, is SAVISQKPSRDICQRGTSLTIQCQVDSQVTMMFWYRQQPGQSLTLIATANQGSEATYESGFVIDKFPISRPNLTFSTLTVSNMSPEDSSIYLCSVEPGTGRGSYGYTFGSGTRLTVV.

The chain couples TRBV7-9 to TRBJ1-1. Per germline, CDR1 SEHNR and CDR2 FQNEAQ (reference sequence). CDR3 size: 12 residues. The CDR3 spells CASRKGGPEAFF.

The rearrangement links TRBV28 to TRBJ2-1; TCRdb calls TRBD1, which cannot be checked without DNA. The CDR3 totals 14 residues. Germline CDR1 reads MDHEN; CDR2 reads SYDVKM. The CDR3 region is CASSFGGTYNEQFF.

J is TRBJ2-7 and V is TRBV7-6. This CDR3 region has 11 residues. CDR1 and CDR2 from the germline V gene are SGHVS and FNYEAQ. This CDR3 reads CASSLSHEQYF.

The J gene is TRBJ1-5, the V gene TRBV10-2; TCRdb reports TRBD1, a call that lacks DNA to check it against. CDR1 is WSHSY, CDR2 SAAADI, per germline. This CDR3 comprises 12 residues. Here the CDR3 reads CATGQLNQPQHF.

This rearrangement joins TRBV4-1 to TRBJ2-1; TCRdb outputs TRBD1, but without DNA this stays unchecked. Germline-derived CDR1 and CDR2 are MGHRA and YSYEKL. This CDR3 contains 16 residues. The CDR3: CASSRGPENPYNEQFF.

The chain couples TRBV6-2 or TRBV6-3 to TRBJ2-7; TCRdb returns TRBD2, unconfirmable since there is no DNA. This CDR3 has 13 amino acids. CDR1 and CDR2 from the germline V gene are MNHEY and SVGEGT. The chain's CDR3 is CASSWGTIYEQYF.

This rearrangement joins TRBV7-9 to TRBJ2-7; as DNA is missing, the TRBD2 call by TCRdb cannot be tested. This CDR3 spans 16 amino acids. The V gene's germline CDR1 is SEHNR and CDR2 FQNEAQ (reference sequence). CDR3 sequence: CASSSRGGGDSYEQHF.

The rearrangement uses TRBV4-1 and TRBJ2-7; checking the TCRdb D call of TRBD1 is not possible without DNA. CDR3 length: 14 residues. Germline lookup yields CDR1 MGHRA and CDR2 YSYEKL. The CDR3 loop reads CASSPRDMQKEQYF.

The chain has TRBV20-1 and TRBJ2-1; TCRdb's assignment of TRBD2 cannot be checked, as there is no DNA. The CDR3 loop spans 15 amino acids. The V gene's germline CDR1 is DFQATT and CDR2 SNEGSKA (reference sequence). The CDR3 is CSARDLAGPYNEQFF.

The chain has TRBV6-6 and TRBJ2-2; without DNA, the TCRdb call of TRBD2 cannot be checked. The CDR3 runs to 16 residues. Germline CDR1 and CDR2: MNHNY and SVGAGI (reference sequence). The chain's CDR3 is CASSQTGLAGAEELFF.